This TCR beta chain is drawn from a study of CD8+CD57+ T cells in acquired aplastic anemia. The sequenced patients had an expansion of CD8+CD57+ cells seen by flow cytometry. V lost 2 bases and J 1 base, leaving 11 bases between the germline ends. CDR3 size: 15 residues. The germline V gene encodes CDR1 SEHNR and CDR2 FQNEAQ (reference sequence). This clonotype was detected a few times. Genomic DNA constituted the template upon which TCR beta VDJ and CDR3 profiling was performed. TCRdb ran MiXCR on the reads and lists one entry per CDR3 protein. The table records about half a million distinct CDR3 sequences, around 33% of them present only once.

This sequence joins TRBV7-9 and TRBJ1-1; perhaps TRBD1 as D (5 bases). Sequenced material: sorted CD4+, CD8+, or CD8+CD57+ T cells (not recorded which) from PBMCs. The origin of this receptor is a human donor with aplastic anemia. CDR3 sequence (DNA): TGTGCCAGCAGCTTATGGGGGGAAAGGAACACTGAAGCTTTCTTT. Encoded protein: CASSLWGERNTEAFF. Filled out from reference TRBV7-9 and TRBJ1-1, the complete variable domain reads DTGVSQNPRHKITKRGQNVTFRCDPISEHNRLYWYRQTLGQGPEFLTYFQNEAQLEKSRLLSDRFSAERPKGSFSTLEIQRTEQGDSAMYLCASSLWGERNTEAFFGQGTRLTVV.